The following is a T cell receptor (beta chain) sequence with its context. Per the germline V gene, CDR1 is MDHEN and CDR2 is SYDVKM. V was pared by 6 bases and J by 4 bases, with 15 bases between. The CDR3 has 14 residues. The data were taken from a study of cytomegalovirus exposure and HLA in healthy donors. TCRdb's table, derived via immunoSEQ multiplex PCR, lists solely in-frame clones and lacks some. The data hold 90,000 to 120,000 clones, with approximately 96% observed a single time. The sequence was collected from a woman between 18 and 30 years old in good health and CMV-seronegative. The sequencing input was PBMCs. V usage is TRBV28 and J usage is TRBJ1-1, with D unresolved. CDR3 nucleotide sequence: TGTGCCAGCAGCCAGTATGGGGAGGGCACTGAAGCTTTCTTT. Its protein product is CASSQYGEGTEAFF.